The 12 T cell receptor beta chains below all came from one sample that was sequenced in a study of response to subunit inactivated influenza vaccine. TCRdb re-analysed the RT-PCR reads in MiXCR, keeping a single row per CDR3 protein. The sample shows 650,000 to 800,000 distinct CDR3 sequences, around 13% of them seen only once. The sample was PBMCs from blood, taken approximately 15 days before vaccination. All receptors come from a middle-aged man who received an inactivated influenza vaccine.

CDR3 bases: TGTGCCATCAGTGTGGGACAGGAACCAGATACGCAGTATTTT. Residues: CAISVGQEPDTQYF. The genes are TRBV10-3 and TRBJ2-3; 8 positions agree with TRBD1. The CDR3 has 14 amino acids. CDR1 is ENHRY, CDR2 SYGVKD, per germline. V was pared by 4 bases and J by 4 bases, with 4 bases of the junction left unmatched.

This chain connects TRBV18 to TRBJ1-5; TRBD1 matches at 9 bases. The CDR3 spans 15 residues. Germline loops: CDR1 KGHSH, CDR2 LQKENI. J gave up 0 bases and V 4 bases, and 1 base lay outside the gene matches. The CDR3 DNA sequence: TGTGCCAGCTCACTACAGGGGGCTAGCAATCAGCCCCAGCATTTT. Its protein product is CASSLQGASNQPQHF.

This clonotype has a handful of counts. V gene TRBV18 combines with J gene TRBJ2-6, with 9 positions matching TRBD1. The length of the CDR3 is 18 residues. Germline-derived CDR1 and CDR2 are KGHSH and LQKENI. V lost 3 bases to trimming and J lost 5 bases; unmatched junction nucleotides: 11. CDR3 residues: CASSPTGGKYSWANVLTF. In DNA form, the CDR3 reads TGTGCCAGCTCACCTACAGGGGGCAAGTATTCGTGGGCCAACGTCCTGACTTTC.

This clonotype was recorded a few times. V and J are TRBV4-1 and TRBJ1-1, with D possibly being TRBD1 (6 bases). Germline loops: CDR1 MGHRA, CDR2 YSYEKL. This CDR3 is 17 amino acids long. The V gene lost 0 bases and the J gene lost 0 bases, with 14 bases spanning the gap. The CDR3 protein is CASSQEGDILMNTEAFF. CDR3 sequence (DNA): TGCGCCAGCAGCCAAGAGGGGGACATTCTTATGAACACTGAAGCTTTCTTT.

The CDR3 spells CASRSRQVLYNEQFF. Written as DNA, the CDR3 is TGTGCCAGCAGGTCCCGGCAGGTTCTCTACAATGAGCAGTTCTTC. The J gene is TRBJ2-1, the V gene TRBV7-2; D unresolved. Trimming took 6 bases from V and 3 from J, leaving 15 bases between them. The CDR3 loop spans 15 amino acids. The germline gives CDR1 SGHTA, CDR2 FQGNSA.

This clonotype was observed a few times. The rearrangement joins TRBV11-2 to TRBJ1-2; D is uncertain. The CDR3 extends over 15 amino acids. From germline, CDR1 is SGHAT and CDR2 FQNNGV. Trimming removed 5 bases at V and 2 bases at J, with 15 bases between. The CDR3 sequence: CASSQTRVLNYGYTF. The CDR3 nucleotides read TGTGCCAGCAGCCAAACGAGGGTGTTAAACTATGGCTACACCTTC.

The gene calls are TRBV3-1 and TRBJ2-3; TRBD2 matches 10 bases. The V gene end was trimmed by 2 bases and the J gene end by 1 base; junction bases not matched to a gene: 3. From germline, CDR1 is LGHDT and CDR2 YNNKEL (reference sequence). The CDR3 covers 16 residues. The CDR3 DNA reads TGTGCCAGCAGCCAAACTAGCGGGGATCGCACAGATACGCAGTATTTT. It is translated as CASSQTSGDRTDTQYF.

J is TRBJ1-2 and V is TRBV4-3, with D maybe TRBD1 (6 bases). The CDR3 totals 15 residues. Trimming removed 4 bases at V and 4 bases at J, with 16 bases between. The germline CDR1 and CDR2 sequences are LGHNA and YSLEER. This CDR3 is CASSLSPGQGYGYTF. DNA for the CDR3: TGCGCCAGCAGCCTTAGTCCGGGACAAGGCTATGGCTACACCTTC.

In its sample, this clonotype was seen a few times. The chain joins TRBV27 to TRBJ2-3; D is perhaps TRBD1 (5 bases). Per the germline V gene, CDR1 is MNHEY and CDR2 is SMNVEV (reference sequence). This CDR3 has 16 amino acids. Trimming took 3 bases from V and 3 from J, leaving 16 bases between them. CDR3 coding DNA: TGTGCCAGCAGTTTGTCACCGTGGGGCCAAACAGATACGCAGTATTTT. Encoded protein: CASSLSPWGQTDTQYF.

The chain joins TRBV29-1 to TRBJ2-7; 9 bases are shared with TRBD1. CDR3 length: 13 residues. Per the germline V gene, CDR1 is SQVTM and CDR2 is ANQGSEA. Trimming took 2 bases from V and 7 from J; bases not matched to a gene: 6. The CDR3 bases are TGCAGCGTTGAATGGACAGGGGCCCGGGAGCAGTACTTC. Amino acid sequence: CSVEWTGAREQYF.

This clonotype was found a few times. This chain links TRBV12-3 or TRBV12-4 with TRBJ1-3; 8 bases align to TRBD1. After removal of 5 bases from V and 4 bases from J, the junction contained 7 bases not matched to a gene. The CDR3 spans 15 residues. CDR3 sequence: CASSPDRGKGNTIYF. DNA of the CDR3: TGTGCCAGCAGTCCTGACAGGGGCAAGGGAAACACCATATATTTT.

This clonotype was recorded at least ten times. The chain recombines TRBV5-1 with TRBJ1-2; D unresolved. This CDR3 has 15 amino acids. Germline loops: CDR1 SGHRS, CDR2 YFSETQ. Deletions cut 0 bases from V and 8 bases from J, with 17 bases between. CDR3 loop: CASSLGLLPGHGYTF. The CDR3 nucleotides read TGCGCCAGCAGCTTGGGGCTCCTACCTGGTCACGGCTACACCTTC.